The 26 T cell receptor beta chains below come from one sample, sequenced in a study of CD8+ T cells in alopecia areata. Sample treatment: oral pan-JAK inhibitor, 5-10 mg twice daily. cDNA prepared by RNA extraction and subsequent reverse transcription served as the template for sequencing. The assay was immunoSEQ multiplex PCR, and TCRdb's table has in-frame clones only and misses some. The table shows 150,000 to 250,000 clones, with 58% occurring only once. Sample: CD4+ T cells sorted from blood, taken at week 24, from a patient treated with tofacitinib. All receptors come from a human donor with alopecia areata.

The CDR3, as DNA: TGTGCCAGCAGTGAAGACGTGGCCGGTAACTATGGCTACACCTTC. Protein product: CASSEDVAGNYGYTF. The chain is built from TRBV2 and TRBJ1-2; D unresolved. Per germline, CDR1 SNHLY and CDR2 FYNNEI. Between the trimmed V and J ends, which lost 1 base and 1 base, there was a span of 10 bases. The CDR3 spans 15 residues. The full variable domain, its missing parts supplied by reference TRBV2 and TRBJ1-2, is EPEVTQTPSHQVTQMGQEVILRCVPISNHLYFYWYRQILGQKVEFLVSFYNNEISEKSEIFDDQFSVERPDGSNFTLKIRSTKLEDSAMYFCASSEDVAGNYGYTFGSGTRLTVV.

This clone was picked up one time. This chain uses TRBV4-3 with TRBJ1-5, with a possible D match to TRBD1 (5 bases). V lost 0 bases and J lost 3, with 12 bases in between. The germline V gene has CDR1 LGHNA and CDR2 YSLEER. The CDR3 loop spans 16 amino acids. DNA of the CDR3: TGCGCCAGCAGCCAAGATTCGGCAGGGCTCAATCAGCCCCAGCATTTT. Amino acids: CASSQDSAGLNQPQHF.

The chain has TRBV29-1 and TRBJ2-1; the D gene is possibly TRBD1 (5 bases). V was cut by 7 bases and J by 10 bases, with 11 bases left in between. CDR1 is SQVTM, CDR2 ANQGSEA, per germline. The CDR3 totals 10 residues. Here the CDR3 reads CSAKDSEQFF. The CDR3 DNA is TGCAGCGCCAAAGACAGCGAGCAGTTCTTC.

V is TRBV5-1 and J is TRBJ2-1; D possibly corresponds to TRBD2 (6 bases). This CDR3 is 14 amino acids long. Trimming pared 0 bases from V and 10 bases from J, leaving 14 bases between. Germline CDR1 and CDR2: SGHRS and YFSETQ. CDR3 sequence: CASSLGTPSDEQFF. The DNA for the CDR3 is TGCGCCAGCAGCTTGGGTACACCTAGCGACGAGCAGTTCTTC.

Written as DNA, the CDR3 is TGCGCCAGCAGCTTCGTCGAGAACACCGGGGAGCTGTTTTTT. It codes for CASSFVENTGELFF. The V and J genes are TRBV5-1 and TRBJ2-2; D not resolved. CDR1 and CDR2 from the germline V gene are SGHRS and YFSETQ. The CDR3 sequence is 14 residues long. The V end lost 2 bases, the J end lost 1 base, and 6 bases lay between the germline ends.

This clone has just a few counts. This chain connects TRBV29-1 to TRBJ1-4, with 7 bases lining up with TRBD1. This CDR3 region has 13 residues. The V gene end was trimmed by 4 bases and the J gene end by 7 bases; junction bases not matched to a gene: 6. Germline V gives CDR1 SQVTM, CDR2 ANQGSEA. The CDR3 spells CSVGGAGGEKLFF. Here the CDR3 DNA reads TGCAGCGTTGGAGGGGCAGGGGGTGAAAAACTGTTTTTT.

J is TRBJ2-3 and V is TRBV5-6, with D possibly being TRBD1 (6 bases). Trimming took off 4 bases at V and 2 bases at J, with 11 bases between the two ends. The CDR3 length is 14 residues. Germline V CDR1 and CDR2: SGHDT, YYEEEE. Here the CDR3 DNA reads TGTGCCAGCAGCCAACGGGACACCACAGATACGCAGTATTTT. This translates into CASSQRDTTDTQYF.

V is TRBV4-3 and J is TRBJ1-6; D unclear. The CDR3 runs 16 residues. Germline assignment: CDR1 LGHNA and CDR2 YSLEER. V was shortened by 1 base and J by 8 bases, with 15 bases between the two germline ends. CDR3 residues: CASSQVRDATDSPLHF. In DNA, the CDR3 is TGCGCCAGCAGCCAAGTTCGAGACGCTACTGATTCACCCCTCCACTTT.

The rearrangement links TRBV6-5 to TRBJ1-5; no definite D call. V was cut by 6 bases and J by 0 bases, with 12 bases left in between. This CDR3 is 15 amino acids long. Germline V gene lookup returns CDR1 MNHEY and CDR2 SVGAGI. As DNA, the CDR3 is TGTGCCAGCAGCCTCGACGGTTATAGCAATCAGCCCCAGCATTTT. Amino acid sequence: CASSLDGYSNQPQHF.

The V call is TRBV9, the J call TRBJ2-7; unclear D gene. Per germline, CDR1 SGDLS and CDR2 YYNGEE. V lost 0 bases and J lost 2, with 12 bases in between. This CDR3 is 15 amino acids long. CDR3: CASSVGATNTYEQYF. In DNA, the CDR3 is TGTGCCAGCAGCGTAGGGGCCACCAACACCTACGAGCAGTACTTC.

This rearrangement joins TRBV28 to TRBJ1-5; unclear D gene. The CDR3 is made up of 18 amino acids. V was clipped by 4 bases and J by 3 bases, with 22 bases between them. Germline lookup yields CDR1 MDHEN and CDR2 SYDVKM. CDR3 sequence: CASSSYNYETILNQPQHF. The CDR3 region has the DNA TGTGCCAGCAGTTCCTACAACTACGAAACTATTCTCAATCAGCCCCAGCATTTT.

The V call is TRBV9, the J call TRBJ2-5; 7 nucleotides align to TRBD1. The CDR3 consists of 15 residues. Trimming at V came to 0 bases and at J to 5 bases, leaving 7 bases not matched to a gene. Germline V gene lookup returns CDR1 SGDLS and CDR2 YYNGEE. In nucleotides, the CDR3 is TGTGCCAGCAGCGTAGGAGGGGGCAGTAAGGAGACCCAGTACTTC. This encodes CASSVGGGSKETQYF.

This chain uses TRBV28 with TRBJ2-6, with 7 bases aligning to TRBD1. Germline V gene sequence: CDR1 MDHEN, CDR2 SYDVKM. The CDR3 totals 16 residues. The junction had 8 bases not matched to a gene; V was cut back by 7 bases and J by 2 bases. CDR3 in DNA: TGTGCCAGCACCCGCCGGCAGGGGGCTGGGGCCAACGTCCTGACTTTC. It encodes CASTRRQGAGANVLTF.

The table lists this clone with a few counts. The CDR3 reads CASSLGQPNDNSPLHF. In nucleotides, the CDR3 is TGTGCCAGCAGCTTAGGACAGCCGAATGATAATTCACCCCTCCACTTT. The chain carries TRBV7-9 and TRBJ1-6; TRBD1 might be the D (5 bases). This CDR3 region has 16 residues. CDR1 and CDR2 from the germline V gene are SEHNR and FQNEAQ (reference sequence). V dropped 1 base and J dropped 5 bases, with 12 bases sitting between them.

V usage is TRBV5-1 and J usage is TRBJ2-1; 9 bases are a match to TRBD1. V shed 0 bases and J 3 bases; nucleotides not matched to a gene: 4. Germline-derived CDR1 and CDR2 are SGHRS and YFSETQ. The CDR3 length is 16 residues. CDR3 bases: TGCGCCAGCAGCTTGGAGGGGACAGGGAACTACAATGAGCAGTTCTTC. Encoded protein: CASSLEGTGNYNEQFF.

This clone has only a few counts. The rearrangement uses TRBV29-1 and TRBJ1-1; possible D gene TRBD1, 5 bases. The length of the CDR3 is 15 residues. Germline V CDR1 and CDR2: SQVTM, ANQGSEA. V was cut by 6 bases and J by 3 bases, with 20 bases left in between. In DNA form, the CDR3 reads TGCAGCGTCCCGACCGGGGCTGGCTGGGACACTGAAGCTTTCTTT. It codes for CSVPTGAGWDTEAFF.

This clone was observed a few times. This chain uses TRBV4-3 with TRBJ2-5; D unclear. From germline, CDR1 is LGHNA and CDR2 YSLEER. V was pared by 0 bases and J by 5 bases, with 7 bases between. The CDR3 totals 13 residues. CDR3 bases: TGCGCCAGCAGCCAAGAATTTCGTGAGACCCAGTACTTC. Its protein is CASSQEFRETQYF.

A remark on this clone: The junction shows a germline mismatch at one end, possibly a read error. The J gene is TRBJ1-5, the V gene TRBV6-6, with 7 bases identical to TRBD1. The CDR3 runs 16 residues. Germline V gene data show CDR1 as MNHNY and CDR2 as SVGAGI (reference sequence). CDR3 protein: CATSPTTGILGQPQHF. The CDR3 DNA reads as TGTGCCACCAGTCCTACGACAGGGATTCTCGGTCAGCCCCAGCATTTT.

This clone has more than one count but fewer than ten. The rearrangement uses TRBV28 and TRBJ2-7; 9 nucleotides agree with TRBD1. CDR1 is MDHEN, CDR2 SYDVKM, per germline. V gave up 7 bases and J gave up 1 base; unmatched junction bases: 11. This CDR3 is built from 16 residues. This chain's CDR3 is CASTPPPGQGSYEQYF. The CDR3 nucleotides read TGTGCCAGCACACCTCCACCGGGACAGGGTTCCTACGAGCAGTACTTC. Full variable domain (rest looked up from reference TRBV28 and TRBJ2-7): DVKVTQSSRYLVKRTGEKVFLECVQDMDHENMFWYRQDPGLGLRLIYFSYDVKMKEKGDIPEGYSVSREKKERFSLILESASTNQTSMYLCASTPPPGQGSYEQYFGPGTRLTVT.

The chain has TRBV18 and TRBJ2-3, with 10 bases matching TRBD2. The CDR3 totals 16 residues. With V trimmed by 0 bases and J by 2 bases, 2 bases remained unmatched. Per the germline V gene, CDR1 is KGHSH and CDR2 is LQKENI. This chain's CDR3 is CASSPPSGRYTDTQYF. The DNA of the CDR3 is TGTGCCAGCTCACCACCTAGCGGGAGGTACACAGATACGCAGTATTTT.

This clone occurred once. This chain links TRBV13 with TRBJ1-1; no clear D gene. With 1 base removed from V and 4 bases from J, the gap between germline ends came to 7 bases. The germline V gene has CDR1 PRHDT and CDR2 FYEKMQ (reference sequence). This CDR3 has 13 amino acids. In nucleotides, the CDR3 is TGTGCCAGCAGCTTAGTAGGGAGCACTGAAGCTTTCTTT. It specifies CASSLVGSTEAFF.

The chain links TRBV5-1 to TRBJ2-7, with 9 bases aligning to TRBD1. Trimming at V came to 4 bases and at J to 2 bases, leaving 7 bases not matched to a gene. This CDR3 has 15 amino acids. CDR1 is SGHRS, CDR2 YFSETQ, per germline. CDR3 protein: CASSQVTGGTYEQYF. In nucleotides, the CDR3 is TGCGCCAGCAGCCAGGTTACAGGGGGCACCTACGAGCAGTACTTC.

The chain carries TRBV9 and TRBJ2-3; D may be TRBD1 (5 bases). The germline V gene has CDR1 SGDLS and CDR2 YYNGEE. Between the trimmed V and J ends, which lost 5 bases and 2 bases, there was a span of 9 bases. The CDR3 is 13 amino acids. The CDR3 loop is CASSGRVTDTQYF. The DNA of the CDR3 is TGTGCCAGCAGTGGCAGGGTCACAGATACGCAGTATTTT.

The rearrangement joins TRBV15 to TRBJ2-5; D is undetermined. Trimming removed 3 bases at V and 3 bases at J, with 5 bases between. CDR3 length: 12 residues. Germline values: CDR1 LNHNV, CDR2 YYDKDF (reference sequence). CDR3 region: CATSSNKETQYF. The CDR3 DNA reads TGTGCCACCAGCAGTAATAAAGAGACCCAGTACTTC.

The chain uses TRBV15 and TRBJ2-7; no reliable D call. The CDR3 covers 13 residues. Looked up from germline, CDR1 is LNHNV and CDR2 is YYDKDF (reference sequence). The V end lost 3 bases, the J end lost 3 bases, and 9 bases lay between the germline ends. The CDR3 DNA reads as TGTGCCACCAGCAGGGACCGCAACTACGAGCAGTACTTC. Its protein product is CATSRDRNYEQYF.

This chain links TRBV5-1 with TRBJ2-7; 13 positions agree with TRBD2. The CDR3 totals 19 residues. From germline, CDR1 is SGHRS and CDR2 YFSETQ. The J segment lost 0 bases and the V segment lost 4 bases, leaving 13 bases of the junction unmatched. The CDR3: CASSPSGTSGAKSSYEQYF. CDR3 in DNA: TGCGCCAGCAGCCCCTCCGGGACTAGCGGGGCGAAGAGCTCCTACGAGCAGTACTTC.